The rows below give T cell receptor beta chains drawn from one sample of a study of blood T cell repertoires in COVID-19. TCRdb's table, derived via immunoSEQ multiplex PCR, lists solely in-frame clones and lacks some. The table includes some 150,000 clones, over 70% detected once. Sequenced sample: peripheral blood. The receptors derive from a man in his fifties with active or convalescent COVID-19. The CDR3 runs from the conserved cysteine through the conserved F or W. The order of the fields is D gene, J gene, clone size, V gene, CDR3 DNA, CDR3 protein. D genes are given only for firm matches. A clone size is listed for some rows: how often the clone was seen (once, few, many), or a class if it is expanded.

D: NA
J: TRBJ2-5
size: NA
V: TRBV7-8
DNA: TGTGCCAGCAGCATACTATCAGCGGTCGAAGCCCAAGAGACCCAGTACTTC
CDR3: CASSILSAVEAQETQYF

D: NA
J: TRBJ2-1
size: NA
V: TRBV6-1
DNA: TGTGCCAGCAGTGAACGAGCTTACAATGAGCAGTTCTTC
CDR3: CASSERAYNEQFF

D: TRBD2
J: TRBJ2-3
size: NA
V: TRBV3-1/TRBV3-2
DNA: TGTGCCAGCAGCCAAGGATCCGCGGGAGGCCGCACAGATACGCAGTATTTT
CDR3: CASSQGSAGGRTDTQYF

D: NA
J: TRBJ2-2
size: NA
V: TRBV30
DNA: TGTGCCTGGAGAGGTCAGCCGGGCGGGGAGCTGTTTTTT
CDR3: CAWRGQPGGELFF

D: TRBD1
J: TRBJ1-4
size: once
V: TRBV3-1/TRBV3-2
DNA: TGTGCCAGCAGCCAAAGGGTACAGGGGGCGCGGAACGAAAAACTGTTTTTT
CDR3: CASSQRVQGARNEKLFF

D: TRBD2
J: TRBJ2-5
size: NA
V: TRBV7-3
DNA: TGTGCCAGCAGCCCCGGGGGGATGGAGGAGACCCAGTACTTC
CDR3: CASSPGGMEETQYF

D: TRBD1
J: TRBJ2-7
size: NA
V: TRBV28
DNA: TGTGCCAGCAGTCCGACGGGGGACAGGGGCTACGAGCAGTACTTC
CDR3: CASSPTGDRGYEQYF

D: NA
J: TRBJ1-4
size: NA
V: TRBV5-1
DNA: TGCGCCAGCGGGTTCGGGAGTGAAGGTGAAAAACTGTTTTTT
CDR3: CASGFGSEGEKLFF

D: TRBD1
J: TRBJ1-3
size: NA
V: TRBV7-3
DNA: TGTGCCAGCAGCGGGCCCAGGGGGCAGGGTGGAAACACCATATATTTT
CDR3: CASSGPRGQGGNTIYF

D: TRBD1
J: TRBJ1-1
size: NA
V: TRBV7-8
DNA: TGTGCCAGCAGCTTATTGACAGGGGTTACTGAAGCTTTCTTT
CDR3: CASSLLTGVTEAFF

D: NA
J: TRBJ2-2
size: NA
V: TRBV24-1
DNA: TGTGCCACCAGTGCAGGGTACAGCACCGGGGAGCTGTTTTTT
CDR3: CATSAGYSTGELFF

D: NA
J: TRBJ1-5
size: NA
V: TRBV6-1
DNA: TGTGCCAGCAGTGAAGCCAGATATAGCAATCAGCCCCAGCATTTT
CDR3: CASSEARYSNQPQHF

D: NA
J: TRBJ1-2
size: NA
V: TRBV29-1
DNA: TGCAGCGTTGTCCCGATAGCTAACTATGGCTACACCTTC
CDR3: CSVVPIANYGYTF

D: NA
J: TRBJ1-6
size: NA
V: TRBV4-1
DNA: TGCGCCAGCAGCCAACAGGGAGGGGGGAAATCCTATAATTCACCCCTCCACTTT
CDR3: CASSQQGGGKSYNSPLHF

D: TRBD1
J: TRBJ1-4
size: NA
V: TRBV28
DNA: TGTGCCAGCAGCCCAGCTGGGACAGGGAGGGGGCTTACAACTAATGAAAAACTGTTTTTT
CDR3: CASSPAGTGRGLTTNEKLFF

D: NA
J: TRBJ2-1
size: NA
V: TRBV29-1
DNA: TGCAGCGTTGAAAGGCCCCGGGATTCGGGAGAGCAGTTCTTC
CDR3: CSVERPRDSGEQFF